The 12 T cell receptor beta chains given below trace back to one sample, sequenced in a study of cytomegalovirus exposure and HLA in healthy donors. 60 Vbeta and 13 Jbeta primers were used in PCR. Profiling relied on immunoSEQ multiplex PCR, and the TCRdb table lists in-frame clones only, not all of them. The data hold more than 80,000 clones, with 70% to 75% observed a single time. The sequenced sample was PBMCs. These receptors originate from a female donor in good health and CMV-seronegative.

The gene calls are TRBV5-1 and TRBJ2-7, with 8 bases aligning to TRBD2. V dropped 1 base and J dropped 1; count of bases not matched to a gene: 10. CDR1 and CDR2 (germline): SGHRS, YFSETQ. There are 17 residues in the CDR3. CDR3 sequence (DNA): TGCGCCAGCAGCTTGAAAGGACCCTCTAGCGGGTCCTACGAGCAGTACTTC. Translated, it gives CASSLKGPSSGSYEQYF.

The rearrangement uses TRBV11-3 and TRBJ1-2; the match to TRBD1 covers 8 bases. V gave up 4 bases and J gave up 4 bases; unmatched junction bases: 5. CDR1 SGHNT and CDR2 YENEEA come from the germline V gene. The CDR3 consists of 14 residues. The DNA for the CDR3 is TGTGCCAGCAGCTCGAGACAGGGGACCTATGGCTACACCTTC. It encodes CASSSRQGTYGYTF.

The V gene is TRBV7-2, the J gene TRBJ1-5; D is possibly TRBD1 (5 bases). CDR1 SGHTA and CDR2 FQGNSA come from the germline V gene. With 0 bases removed from V and 1 base from J, the gap between germline ends came to 10 bases. CDR3 length: 16 amino acids. CDR3 protein: CASSLAWGGSNQPQHF. The DNA of the CDR3 is TGTGCCAGCAGCTTAGCCTGGGGGGGGAGCAATCAGCCCCAGCATTTT. Using reference TRBV7-2 and TRBJ1-5 for the parts outside the CDR3, the full variable domain is GAGVSQSPSNKVTEKGKDVELRCDPISGHTALYWYRQSLGQGLEFLIYFQGNSAPDKSGLPSDRFSAERTGGSVSTLTIQRTQQEDSAVYLCASSLAWGGSNQPQHFGDGTRLSIL.

The chain is built from TRBV6-5 and TRBJ1-1, with a tentative D call TRBD1 (5 bases). V was cut by 7 bases and J by 4 bases, with 13 bases left in between. CDR1 is MNHEY, CDR2 SVGAGI, per germline. The CDR3 is made up of 13 amino acids. The CDR3 nucleotides read TGTGCCAGCATCAACGCGGGGGGCACTGAAGCTTTCTTT. Encoded protein: CASINAGGTEAFF.

The chain couples TRBV2 to TRBJ2-5; the D gene is possibly TRBD2 (6 bases). CDR1 is SNHLY and CDR2 is FYNNEI in the germline V gene. The CDR3 consists of 12 residues. V was cut by 8 bases and J by 3 bases, with 10 bases left in between. DNA of the CDR3: TGTGCCAGCGGATGGGGGGAAGAGACCCAGTACTTC. Protein: CASGWGEETQYF.

The V and J genes are TRBV6-5 and TRBJ2-2, with 7 bases fitting TRBD1. From germline, CDR1 is MNHEY and CDR2 SVGAGI. This CDR3 contains 15 residues. The V gene end was trimmed by 6 bases and the J gene end by 7 bases; junction bases not matched to a gene: 11. As DNA, the CDR3 is TGTGCCAGCAGCTTGACGACAGGGAAGGTCGGGGAGCTGTTTTTT. It translates to CASSLTTGKVGELFF.

The chain combines TRBV18 with TRBJ2-1; 8 bases line up with TRBD1. Losses at the gene ends were 5 bases for V and 4 bases for J; bases not matched to a gene: 1. The CDR3 contains 13 residues. The V gene's germline CDR1 is KGHSH and CDR2 LQKENI. In DNA form, the CDR3 reads TGTGCCAGCTCATGGGACAGGTACAATGAGCAGTTCTTC. This codes for CASSWDRYNEQFF.

The V call is TRBV27, the J call TRBJ2-2; possibly TRBD2 for D (6 bases). CDR3 length equals 16 residues. Germline V gene data show CDR1 as MNHEY and CDR2 as SMNVEV (reference sequence). V gave up 7 bases and J gave up 2 bases, with 17 bases separating them. CDR3 sequence reads: CASKFTWAGNTGELFF. As DNA, the CDR3 is TGTGCCAGCAAGTTTACATGGGCGGGAAACACCGGGGAGCTGTTTTTT.

The rearrangement uses TRBV6-1 and TRBJ2-7; 7 nucleotides line up with TRBD1. There are 14 residues in the CDR3. From germline, CDR1 is MNHNS and CDR2 SASEGT. V trimming: 7 bases; J trimming: 3 bases; junction bases outside the gene matches: 9. The CDR3 sequence: CASNSDRWRYEQYF. DNA for the CDR3: TGTGCCAGCAACTCGGACAGGTGGCGCTACGAGCAGTACTTC.

This clone was seen a few times. The V call is TRBV28, the J call TRBJ1-2; no definite D call. Germline assignment: CDR1 MDHEN and CDR2 SYDVKM. V lost 6 bases and J 2 bases, leaving 10 bases between the germline ends. CDR3 length equals 13 residues. The CDR3 sequence is CASRADMNYGYTF. As DNA, the CDR3 is TGTGCCAGCAGGGCAGACATGAACTATGGCTACACCTTC.

This chain links TRBV7-2 with TRBJ2-7; 16 bases are shared with TRBD2. The germline V gene encodes CDR1 SGHTA and CDR2 FQGNSA. V was clipped by 1 base and J by 3 bases; unmatched bases: 6. This CDR3 is built from 18 residues. The DNA for the CDR3 is TGTGCCAGCAGCTTAGTAGTGGGACTAGCGGGAGGGTACTACGAGCAGTACTTC. Its translation is CASSLVVGLAGGYYEQYF.

This clone showed up many times. The J gene is TRBJ2-7, the V gene TRBV23-1, with unresolved D. TRBV23-1 is reported as an ORF; its role is uncertain. The CDR3 length is 14 residues. Trimming left V 2 bases short and J 3 bases short, with 11 bases between. Written as DNA, the CDR3 is TGCGCCAGCAGTCAAGTTGACTTTTGCTACGAGCAGTACTTC. Translating gives CASSQVDFCYEQYF.